The clone carrying this T cell receptor beta chain was observed many times. The antigen remains unidentified. The sample is drawn from a study of T-cell reconstitution after alpha-beta-depleted transplantation in children. Whole-study findings and limits: Expanded graft clones numbering several hundred reportedly gave rise to alpha-beta T cells about two months after transplant.

Unique molecular identifiers tagged the TCRbeta library. From the PCR reads, TCRdb called clonotypes with MiXCR, one entry per CDR3 protein. The data hold roughly 570,000 distinct CDR3 sequences, with approximately 30% observed a single time. The CDR3 is made up of 15 amino acids. Trimming at V came to 2 bases and at J to 6 bases, leaving 6 bases not matched to a gene. Germline values: CDR1 SGHRS, CDR2 YFSETQ. This TCR derives from a boy under two years old with Wiskott-Aldrich syndrome, due to receive a stem cell transplant. The material was PBMCs, obtained before TCRalphabeta/CD19-depleted stem cell transplant. The J gene is TRBJ2-1, the V gene TRBV5-1; 9 bases agree with TRBD2. The CDR3 DNA sequence: TGCGCCAGCAGCTTATTAGCGGGAGTCACCAATGAGCAGTTCTTC. Protein sequence: CASSLLAGVTNEQFF. Full variable domain (remainder filled in from reference TRBV5-1 and TRBJ2-1): KAGVTQTPRYLIKTRGQQVTLSCSPISGHRSVSWYQQTPGQGLQFLFEYFSETQRNKGNFPGRFSGRQFSNSRSEMNVSTLELGDSALYLCASSLLAGVTNEQFFGPGTRLTVL.